This entry lists 12 T cell receptor beta chains sequenced from one sample in a study of T cell repertoires in cytomegalovirus infection. TCRdb reprocessed the reads via MiXCR and lists one record per CDR3 protein. The sample contains just over 450,000 distinct CDR3 sequences, roughly 46% of which appear only once. These receptors' targets are unknown. This specimen was cultured PBMCs, taken from culture after CMV antigen stimulation. These receptors were taken from a human donor in good health (CMV status not recorded). Some clones in this sample may be carry-over from other donors' samples.

The chain joins TRBV6-6 to TRBJ2-3; no definite D call. The CDR3 is made up of 16 amino acids. Germline CDR1 is MNHNY and CDR2 is SVGAGI (reference sequence). V was trimmed by 0 bases and J by 0 bases, leaving 10 bases between them. CDR3 region: CASSYSMAGSTDTQYF. DNA of the CDR3: TGTGCCAGCAGTTACTCGATGGCAGGAAGCACAGATACGCAGTATTTT.

This sequence joins TRBV11-3 and TRBJ2-2, with D perhaps assigned TRBD1 or TRBD2 (5 bases each). This CDR3 contains 20 residues. Trimming left V 2 bases short and J 6 bases short, with 28 bases between. CDR1 and CDR2 (germline): SGHNT, YENEEA. CDR3 sequence reads: CASSLSFFVGGVGAPGELFF. CDR3 sequence (DNA): TGTGCCAGCAGCTTAAGTTTCTTTGTGGGCGGCGTCGGGGCCCCCGGGGAGCTGTTTTTT.

The chain couples TRBV12-5 to TRBJ1-5; TRBD1 matches at 8 bases. With 4 bases clipped from V and 2 bases from J, the junction kept 10 bases outside the gene matches. CDR3 length: 17 residues. Germline values: CDR1 LGHNT, CDR2 FRNRAP. In DNA form, the CDR3 reads TGTGCTAGTGGTTCGGGACAGGAGGGGGGAGGCAATCAGCCCCAGCATTTT. Amino acid sequence: CASGSGQEGGGNQPQHF.

The chain carries TRBV12-3 or TRBV12-4 and TRBJ2-5; the match to TRBD2 covers 7 bases. CDR3 length: 16 residues. V lost 2 bases, J lost 5 bases, and 11 bases stayed unmatched. CDR3: CASSLSGRSGGETQYF. In DNA, the CDR3 is TGTGCCAGCAGTTTAAGCGGTCGCTCGGGAGGCGAGACCCAGTACTTC.

The chain uses TRBV15 and TRBJ2-7, with 8 nucleotides matching TRBD2. V was pared by 3 bases and J by 3 bases, with 7 bases of the junction left unmatched. CDR1 and CDR2 (germline): LNHNV, YYDKDF (reference sequence). This CDR3 has 15 amino acids. DNA of the CDR3: TGTGCCACCAGCAGGGGAAAAGCGGGAGTCTACGAGCAGTACTTC. It translates to CATSRGKAGVYEQYF. The whole variable domain, filled in from reference TRBV15 and TRBJ2-7, reads DAMVIQNPRYQVTQFGKPVTLSCSQTLNHNVMYWYQQKSSQAPKLLFHYYDKDFNNEADTPDNFQSRRPNTSFCFLDIRSPGLGDTAMYLCATSRGKAGVYEQYFGPGTRLTVT.

This clonotype appeared a few times. The genes are TRBV7-2 and TRBJ2-1; D remains ambiguous. CDR3 length: 13 amino acids. The V end lost 2 bases, the J end lost 9 bases, and 11 bases lay between the germline ends. From germline, CDR1 is SGHTA and CDR2 FQGNSA. The CDR3 region has the DNA TGTGCCAGCAGCTTACTCGGACGACTTGAGCAGTTCTTC. Translation: CASSLLGRLEQFF.

The chain couples TRBV2 to TRBJ2-1; D is unclear. CDR1 SNHLY and CDR2 FYNNEI come from the germline V gene. The CDR3 runs to 12 residues. With 6 bases removed from V and 9 bases from J, the gap between germline ends came to 12 bases. DNA for the CDR3: TGTGCCAGCAGGAGAGCGCTGGGTGAGCAGTTCTTC. Its translation: CASRRALGEQFF.

A few counts support this clonotype. The rearrangement uses TRBV7-2 and TRBJ2-1, with 12 nucleotides matching TRBD2. V trimming: 3 bases; J trimming: 13 bases; junction bases outside the gene matches: 10. This CDR3 spans 15 amino acids. The germline CDR1 and CDR2 sequences are SGHTA and FQGNSA. CDR3: CASSFLKGLAGVQFF. DNA for the CDR3: TGTGCCAGCAGCTTCCTTAAGGGACTAGCGGGCGTTCAGTTCTTC.

The chain joins TRBV12-3 or TRBV12-4 to TRBJ2-4; unclear D gene. The CDR3 runs to 11 residues. Trimming shortened V by 6 bases and J by 8 bases, and 8 bases separated the two germline ends. The CDR3 is CASSAEDIQYF. The CDR3 DNA reads as TGTGCCAGCAGCGCAGAAGACATTCAGTACTTC.

This rearrangement joins TRBV5-6 to TRBJ1-6; D not certain. CDR3 length: 14 residues. In germline, CDR1 is SGHDT, CDR2 YYEEEE. V lost 3 bases and J lost 7, with 11 bases in between. The CDR3 loop reads CASSSPGKNSPLHF. CDR3 nucleotides: TGTGCCAGCAGCTCCCCAGGAAAAAATTCACCCCTCCACTTT.

This clonotype has just a few counts. The chain joins TRBV7-8 to TRBJ1-6, with D unclear. CDR1 and CDR2 from the germline V gene are SGHVS and FQNEAQ. This CDR3 contains 11 residues. Trimming pared 3 bases from V and 15 bases from J, leaving 9 bases between. CDR3 protein: CASSFSGGLHF. The CDR3 DNA reads as TGTGCCAGCAGCTTTAGTGGTGGCCTCCACTTT. The full variable domain, in which reference TRBV7-8 and TRBJ1-6 provide the parts outside the CDR3, is GAGVSQSPRYKVAKRGQDVALRCDPISGHVSLFWYQQALGQGPEFLTYFQNEAQLDKSGLPSDRFFAERPEGSVSTLKIQRTQQEDSAVYLCASSFSGGLHFGNGTRLTVT.

V usage is TRBV7-9 and J usage is TRBJ2-7, with TRBD2 identical over 9 bases. Germline lookup yields CDR1 SEHNR and CDR2 FQNEAQ (reference sequence). V lost 4 bases and J lost 2; bases outside the gene matches: 21. The CDR3 totals 20 residues. This CDR3 is CASSYREGLAGFGVAYEQYF. The CDR3 DNA reads as TGTGCCAGCAGCTACAGGGAGGGACTAGCCGGTTTTGGAGTGGCCTACGAGCAGTACTTC.